The clone carrying this TCR beta chain has a handful of counts. Its antigen remains unidentified. The sample originates from a study of shared clonotypes between healthy human individuals. Notes on the study in general: Sampling was confined to blood; repertoires within tissues likely differ. Against clonotypes common to all four donors, non-shared ones had lower generation probabilities.

Investigators divided CD4+ cells into CD45RA+ naive and CD45RA-negative memory subsets. Profiling relied on immunoSEQ multiplex PCR, and the TCRdb table lists in-frame clones only, not all of them. Among about 1 million clones listed, about 74% were seen once. The clonotype was recovered from a man between 18 and 35 years old in good health. Specimen: memory CD4+ T cells sorted from blood. The subset is: CD45RA-negative fraction.

CDR3 protein: CASREFRSGNTIYF. The CDR3 DNA reads TGTGCCAGCAGAGAATTTCGCTCTGGAAACACCATATATTTT. The J gene is TRBJ1-3, the V gene TRBV7-2; no firm D call. V gave up 6 bases and J gave up 0 bases, with 9 bases separating them. Germline V gives CDR1 SGHTA, CDR2 FQGNSA. CDR3 length: 14 residues. Drawing the rest from reference TRBV7-2 and TRBJ1-3, the complete variable domain is GAGVSQSPSNKVTEKGKDVELRCDPISGHTALYWYRQSLGQGLEFLIYFQGNSAPDKSGLPSDRFSAERTGGSVSTLTIQRTQQEDSAVYLCASREFRSGNTIYFGEGSWLTVV.